The rows below give T cell receptor beta chains drawn from one sample of a study of shared clonotypes between healthy human individuals. Some clones are missing from TCRdb's copy, which holds only in-frame ones; the method was immunoSEQ multiplex PCR. The table records 1.5 million to 1.9 million clones, approximately 98% of them present only once. Input material: naive CD4+ T cells sorted from blood. Source of these receptors: a young man in good health. CDR3s include the opening cysteine and the closing phenylalanine or tryptophan. A D gene is named only where the DNA matches it firmly. Not all rows give a size; the values are once, few, many and, for expanded clones, a class.

size	V	D	J	DNA	CDR3
NA	TRBV9	TRBD2	TRBJ2-3	TGTGCCAGCAGCGCGACTAGCGGGAGTTTGGATACGCAGTATTTT	CASSATSGSLDTQYF
NA	TRBV7-2	NA	TRBJ2-1	TGTGCCAGCAGCCCGGGACCGAGCTCCTACAATGAGCAGTTCTTC	CASSPGPSSYNEQFF
once	TRBV15	NA	TRBJ2-3	TGTGCCACCAGCAGAGATCACAGGGCGGAAGATACGCAGTATTTT	CATSRDHRAEDTQYF
NA	TRBV12-5	TRBD1	TRBJ2-7	TGTGCTAGTGGTACTGGGACAGGACACGAGCAGTACTTC	CASGTGTGHEQYF
NA	TRBV6-5	TRBD1	TRBJ2-3	TGTGCCAGCAGCCGATGGACAGGTTCCGTGAATACGCAGTATTTT	CASSRWTGSVNTQYF
NA	TRBV11-2	NA	TRBJ2-7	TGTGCCAGCAGCTTAGGCCTCGGGTACGAGCAGTACTTC	CASSLGLGYEQYF
NA	TRBV7-9	NA	TRBJ2-3	TGTGCCAGCAGGAAAACGGCAGATACGCAGTATTTT	CASRKTADTQYF
NA	TRBV30	TRBD2	TRBJ2-1	TGTGCCTGGAGTGTCCCCGGACTAGCGGGATCGAATGAGCAGTTCTTC	CAWSVPGLAGSNEQFF
NA	TRBV5-8	NA	TRBJ1-1	TGTGCCAGCAGCTTGGATGGCGTGAACACTGAAGCTTTCTTT	CASSLDGVNTEAFF
NA	TRBV2	TRBD1	TRBJ2-3	TGTGCCAGCAGTCAACAGGGGGACGCAGATACGCAGTATTTT	CASSQQGDADTQYF
NA	TRBV7-7	TRBD2	TRBJ2-2	TGTGCTATCTCCATAATAACTAGCGGGAGGAGAAGGACCACCGGGGAGCTGTTTTTT	CAISIITSGRRRTTGELFF
once	TRBV6-1	NA	TRBJ1-2	TGTGCCAGCAGTGAAAGTTGGGACATCGATGGCTACACCTTC	CASSESWDIDGYTF
once	TRBV6-5	NA	TRBJ1-2	TGTGCCAGCAGTTACTCGTTCAGGCGGGGTAACTATGGCTACACCTTC	CASSYSFRRGNYGYTF
NA	TRBV7-3	NA	TRBJ2-3	TGTGCCAGCAGCTTATATAGCACAGATACGCAGTATTTT	CASSLYSTDTQYF
NA	TRBV5-4	TRBD2	TRBJ2-7	TGTGCCAGCAGCTTGCCGACTAGCGGGAGTCAGTACTTC	CASSLPTSGSQYF
NA	TRBV28	TRBD1	TRBJ2-7	TGTGCCAGCACCTCCTCAGGACAGGGTTCCTACGAGCAGTACTTC	CASTSSGQGSYEQYF
NA	TRBV19	NA	TRBJ2-5	TGTGCCAGTAGTTCGGGCCCCAGGGGAGATCAAGAGACCCAGTACTTC	CASSSGPRGDQETQYF
NA	TRBV20-1	NA	TRBJ2-1	TGCAGTGCTAGACCCCGGTATGAGCAGTTCTTC	CSARPRYEQFF
NA	TRBV7-2	TRBD1	TRBJ2-1	TGTGCCAGCAGCTCTGTCGGACAGGGAGGCAATGAGCAGTTCTTC	CASSSVGQGGNEQFF
NA	TRBV14	TRBD1	TRBJ1-1	TGTGCCAGCAGCCAGAGGACAGGGTTGGACACTGAAGCTTTCTTT	CASSQRTGLDTEAFF
NA	TRBV4-2	TRBD2	TRBJ2-1	TGTGCCAGCAGCCAAGGCCTAGCGGGAAACAATGAGCAGTTCTTC	CASSQGLAGNNEQFF
NA	TRBV19	NA	TRBJ1-5	TGTGCCAGTAGTCCGCGGGGAGGGTGGAGCAATCAGCCCCAGCATTTT	CASSPRGGWSNQPQHF
NA	TRBV5-8	NA	TRBJ1-5	TGTGCCAGCAGCCTGGGACATCCTAAGGGGCCCCAGCATTTT	CASSLGHPKGPQHF
NA	TRBV7-9	NA	TRBJ2-3	TGTGCCAGCGACGATACGCAGTATTTT	CASDDTQYF